The 17 T cell receptor beta chains given below trace back to one sample, sequenced in a study of blood T cell repertoires in COVID-19. Using immunoSEQ multiplex PCR, the repertoire was profiled, and TCRdb retains in-frame clones only, with some absent. The sample lists 110,000 or so clones, over 75% seen once, with 2% to 3% in the top ten. Sample: peripheral blood. These receptors were taken from a man aged 50 to 59 with acute or convalescent COVID-19.

The CDR3, as DNA: TGTGCCAGCAGTCCAGTTACAGGGGTCGGCACTGAAGCTTTCTTT. Translation: CASSPVTGVGTEAFF. The chain combines TRBV7-9 with TRBJ1-1, with TRBD1 matching over 7 bases. CDR3 size: 15 residues. Trimming took 6 bases from V and 4 from J; bases not matched to a gene: 11. Germline lookup yields CDR1 SEHNR and CDR2 FQNEAQ (reference sequence).

The CDR3 spells CASSVGQGYQETQYF. The CDR3 coding sequence is TGTGCCAGCAGCGTGGGACAGGGGTACCAAGAGACCCAGTACTTC. V usage is TRBV5-4 and J usage is TRBJ2-5; 10 bases match TRBD1. The CDR3 runs to 15 residues. Per the germline V gene, CDR1 is SGHNT and CDR2 is YYREEE (reference sequence). The V and J ends lost 4 bases and 0 bases, in that order; junction bases with no gene match: 3.

This clone was found many times. The chain employs TRBV11-2 and TRBJ1-1; TRBD1 is a possible D gene (5 bases). The ends were cut back, 5 bases at V and 1 base at J, with 8 bases in the middle. CDR1 and CDR2 (germline): SGHAT, FQNNGV. CDR3 length: 13 amino acids. The CDR3 bases are TGTGCCAGCAGCACGCAGGGGAACACTGAAGCTTTCTTT. As protein: CASSTQGNTEAFF.

Concerning this clone itself: Other DNA sequences in the sample encode the same CDR3. This chain connects TRBV12-3 or TRBV12-4 to TRBJ1-1, with D possibly TRBD1 on 5 matching bases. The CDR3 has 13 residues. Deletions cut 6 bases from V and 5 bases from J, with 13 bases between. CDR3 DNA sequence: TGTGCCAGCAGCCTGGGGGGAGGGACTGAAGCTTTCTTT. Translating it yields CASSLGGGTEAFF.

DNA for the CDR3: TGTGCCAGCAGCGCGCGGGACAGGGGGACCCTATATGGCTACACCTTC. Its translation is CASSARDRGTLYGYTF. This chain links TRBV9 with TRBJ1-2, with 11 nucleotides matching TRBD1. CDR1 is SGDLS and CDR2 is YYNGEE in the germline V gene. With V trimmed by 3 bases and J by 5 bases, 9 bases remained unmatched. The CDR3 covers 16 residues.

This chain uses TRBV24-1 with TRBJ1-2; TRBD1 might be the D (5 bases). This CDR3 region has 13 residues. V dropped 7 bases and J dropped 1 base, with 9 bases sitting between them. Germline values: CDR1 KGHDR, CDR2 SFDVKD. The CDR3 protein is CATRTDNNYGYTF. CDR3 sequence (DNA): TGTGCCACCAGGACAGATAATAACTATGGCTACACCTTC.

J is TRBJ2-1 and V is TRBV7-9, with TRBD2 identical over 10 bases. V dropped 5 bases and J dropped 3; count of bases not matched to a gene: 7. Germline CDR1 and CDR2: SEHNR and FQNEAQ (reference sequence). The CDR3 contains 16 residues. CDR3 region: CASSHLAGVVYNEQFF. CDR3 nucleotides: TGTGCCAGCAGCCATCTAGCGGGAGTCGTCTACAATGAGCAGTTCTTC.

This clone was observed many times. The chain joins TRBV13 to TRBJ2-1; no clear D. Trimming left V 5 bases short and J 0 bases short, with 14 bases between. The germline gives CDR1 PRHDT, CDR2 FYEKMQ (reference sequence). The CDR3 extends over 16 amino acids. The CDR3 nucleotides read TGTGCCAGCAGCCCGCCAGGTGGGCGCTCCTACAATGAGCAGTTCTTC. This translates into CASSPPGGRSYNEQFF.

This clone was counted a few times. V usage is TRBV10-3 and J usage is TRBJ2-7; TRBD1 might be the D (6 bases). Per the germline V gene, CDR1 is ENHRY and CDR2 is SYGVKD. Trimming shortened V by 0 bases and J by 3 bases, and 12 bases separated the two germline ends. The CDR3 contains 15 residues. CDR3 DNA sequence: TGTGCCATCAGTGAGTCGGGACGGACAGACTACGAGCAGTACTTC. Translation gives CAISESGRTDYEQYF.

This clone was counted between two and nine times. The CDR3 region has the DNA TGTGCCAGCAGCCGAGGTGCGAACACTGAAGCTTTCTTT. Translated, it gives CASSRGANTEAFF. This chain joins TRBV16 and TRBJ1-1; D not certain. The germline V gene has CDR1 KGHSY and CDR2 FQNENV. V was pared by 4 bases and J by 1 base, with 7 bases between. CDR3 length equals 13 residues.

The chain has TRBV6-5 and TRBJ2-1, with 9 bases fitting TRBD2. Germline V gene lookup returns CDR1 MNHEY and CDR2 SVGAGI. The junction had 10 bases not matched to a gene; V was cut back by 8 bases and J by 5 bases. CDR3 length: 15 residues. For the CDR3, the DNA is TGTGCCAGCGGGAGGCGGGGGGGGTTCCACAATGAGCAGTTCTTC. It yields the protein CASGRRGGFHNEQFF.

This chain connects TRBV27 to TRBJ2-7, with D perhaps matching TRBD1 (5 bases). In germline, CDR1 is MNHEY, CDR2 SMNVEV (reference sequence). V lost 4 bases to trimming and J lost 3 bases, with 16 bases between them. CDR3 length: 15 amino acids. The CDR3 sequence: CASSYQGTLGYEQYF. Here the CDR3 DNA reads TGTGCCAGCAGTTACCAGGGTACCTTAGGCTACGAGCAGTACTTC.

This clone was recorded a few times. The CDR3 DNA reads as TGCGCCAGCAGAAGGTCTGTAACAGGGGACGTGGCGTGGCATTTT. Protein sequence: CASRRSVTGDVAWHF. The chain carries TRBV5-1 and TRBJ1-5, with 7 bases matching TRBD1. In germline, CDR1 is SGHRS, CDR2 YFSETQ. Trimming at V came to 5 bases and at J to 15 bases, leaving 20 bases not matched to a gene. The CDR3 length is 15 residues.

The rearrangement links TRBV27 to TRBJ2-2; 10 nucleotides line up with TRBD2. This CDR3 has 18 amino acids. The V gene end was trimmed by 2 bases and the J gene end by 3 bases; junction bases not matched to a gene: 9. Germline CDR1 MNHEY, CDR2 SMNVEV (reference sequence). The CDR3 sequence: CASSLAIPGLAYTGELFF. DNA of the CDR3: TGTGCCAGCAGTTTAGCGATACCGGGACTAGCGTACACCGGGGAGCTGTTTTTT.

This clone appeared once. The rearrangement joins TRBV6-2 or TRBV6-3 to TRBJ2-7; 10 nucleotides line up with TRBD2. The CDR3 extends over 18 amino acids. CDR1 is MNHEY, CDR2 SVGEGT, per germline. The V segment lost 1 base and the J segment 7 bases; nucleotides outside the gene matches: 16. The CDR3 DNA follows: TGTGCCAGCAGTTACTGGAGACAGGGCCTAGCGGGAGAGGGTGAGCAGTACTTC. Encoded protein: CASSYWRQGLAGEGEQYF.

This chain links TRBV27 with TRBJ2-7; 9 nucleotides line up with TRBD1. Per germline, CDR1 MNHEY and CDR2 SMNVEV (reference sequence). This CDR3 spans 13 amino acids. Unmatched junction bases numbered 3, after V lost 4 bases and J lost 5 bases. DNA of the CDR3: TGTGCCAGCAGTTGGGACAGGGAAAACGAGCAGTACTTC. Protein sequence: CASSWDRENEQYF.

The V call is TRBV19, the J call TRBJ2-1; TRBD2 is a possible D gene (5 bases). Germline V gene lookup returns CDR1 LNHDA and CDR2 SQIVND (reference sequence). CDR3 size: 16 residues. V lost 4 bases, J lost 2 bases, and 15 bases lay in between. The CDR3: CASSNQGGRPYNEQFF. DNA of the CDR3: TGTGCCAGTAGTAACCAAGGAGGTAGGCCCTACAATGAGCAGTTCTTC. Using reference TRBV19 and TRBJ2-1 for the parts outside the CDR3, the full variable domain is DGGITQSPKYLFRKEGQNVTLSCEQNLNHDAMYWYRQDPGQGLRLIYYSQIVNDFQKGDIAEGYSVSREKKESFPLTVTSAQKNPTAFYLCASSNQGGRPYNEQFFGPGTRLTVL.